The 25 T cell receptor beta chains below come from one sample, sequenced in a study of cytomegalovirus exposure and HLA in healthy donors. In the PCR, 60 Vbeta and 13 Jbeta primers were used. Assay: immunoSEQ multiplex PCR; the TCRdb copy retains only in-frame clones and omits some. The sample contains hundreds of thousands of clones, roughly 90% of which appear only once. The specimen was PBMCs. The receptors stem from a woman aged 18-29 years in good health and CMV-seronegative.

The rearrangement joins TRBV11-3 to TRBJ2-2, with D tentatively TRBD2 (6 bases). V was clipped by 1 base and J by 6 bases, with 15 bases between them. The CDR3 runs 16 residues. Germline V lookup: CDR1 SGHNT, CDR2 YENEEA. The CDR3 sequence is CASSLVSPGTPGELFF. CDR3 nucleotide sequence: TGTGCCAGCAGCTTAGTTTCCCCAGGGACTCCCGGGGAGCTGTTTTTT.

V usage is TRBV5-8 and J usage is TRBJ2-7, with 11 nucleotides matching TRBD1. J was trimmed by 2 bases and V by 4 bases; bases with no gene match: 11. Germline V CDR1 and CDR2: SGHTS, YDEGEE. The CDR3 totals 17 residues. The CDR3 sequence: CASSPQGQGELPYEQYF. The CDR3 region has the DNA TGTGCCAGCAGCCCTCAGGGACAGGGGGAGCTTCCCTACGAGCAGTACTTC.

The chain links TRBV7-2 to TRBJ2-3; 7 bases map to TRBD2. The CDR3 spans 17 residues. Germline V lookup: CDR1 SGHTA, CDR2 FQGNSA. The V and J ends lost 3 bases and 0 bases, in that order; junction bases with no gene match: 9. CDR3 residues: CASSFGPGGGSTDTQYF. The CDR3, as DNA: TGTGCCAGCAGCTTTGGCCCCGGCGGGGGAAGCACAGATACGCAGTATTTT.

V is TRBV11-3 and J is TRBJ1-2, with 9 bases fitting TRBD1. V lost 5 bases to trimming and J lost 3 bases; unmatched junction nucleotides: 7. The CDR3 contains 15 residues. Germline values: CDR1 SGHNT, CDR2 YENEEA. CDR3 in amino acids: CASSNYRGRDYGYTF. The CDR3 nucleotides are TGTGCCAGCAGCAATTACAGGGGGCGCGACTATGGCTACACCTTC.

The chain employs TRBV7-9 and TRBJ1-4; D is unresolved. V was clipped by 0 bases and J by 0 bases, with 17 bases between them. Germline V gene sequence: CDR1 SEHNR, CDR2 FQNEAQ (reference sequence). This CDR3 contains 19 residues. The CDR3 bases are TGTGCCAGCAGCTTAGCGAGGTCCAGAACGAGGGCAACTAATGAAAAACTGTTTTTT. It yields the protein CASSLARSRTRATNEKLFF.

The V gene is TRBV7-2, the J gene TRBJ1-5; no definite D call. Trimming pared 6 bases from V and 4 bases from J, leaving 19 bases between. CDR1 SGHTA and CDR2 FQGNSA come from the germline V gene. The CDR3 contains 16 residues. The CDR3 is CASSFADSRNNQPQHF. CDR3 nucleotide sequence: TGTGCCAGCAGTTTTGCCGACTCCCGCAATAATCAGCCCCAGCATTTT.

The gene calls are TRBV20-1 and TRBJ2-1; D is undetermined. Germline CDR1 DFQATT, CDR2 SNEGSKA (reference sequence). V gave up 6 bases and J gave up 9 bases, with 9 bases separating them. The CDR3 loop spans 10 amino acids. The CDR3 nucleotides are TGCAGTGCCTTCTTCGGTGAGCAGTTCTTC. Its translation is CSAFFGEQFF.

The chain uses TRBV7-8 and TRBJ1-5; 8 bases are a match to TRBD1. In germline, CDR1 is SGHVS, CDR2 FQNEAQ. This CDR3 has 15 amino acids. Unmatched junction bases numbered 2, after V lost 0 bases and J lost 4 bases. The DNA of the CDR3 is TGTGCCAGCAGCTTAGCAACAGGGGGTAATCAGCCCCAGCATTTT. Its translation is CASSLATGGNQPQHF.

In regard to this clone: Other DNA sequences of this sample code for an identical CDR3. The rearrangement links TRBV5-1 to TRBJ2-2; 9 bases agree with TRBD2. CDR1 is SGHRS, CDR2 YFSETQ, per germline. V lost 4 bases, J lost 5 bases, and 12 bases stayed unmatched. CDR3 size: 17 residues. The DNA for the CDR3 is TGCGCCAGCAGCCTGGAGCGCGGGAGGGCGAGAACCGGGGAGCTGTTTTTT. Protein sequence: CASSLERGRARTGELFF.

The V call is TRBV5-1, the J call TRBJ2-2; possible D gene TRBD2, 6 bases. CDR3 length: 16 amino acids. Per the germline V gene, CDR1 is SGHRS and CDR2 is YFSETQ. V lost 4 bases and J 0 bases, leaving 13 bases between the germline ends. CDR3 DNA sequence: TGCGCCAGCAGCCCGGAGGGGAACACGAACACCGGGGAGCTGTTTTTT. This gives the protein CASSPEGNTNTGELFF.

The chain is built from TRBV7-3 and TRBJ2-5, with D possibly being TRBD2 (6 bases). V was clipped by 4 bases and J by 2 bases, with 8 bases between them. Germline V lookup: CDR1 SGHTA, CDR2 FQGTGA. This CDR3 has 13 amino acids. The CDR3 spells CASSWGLQETQYF. The CDR3 DNA sequence: TGTGCCAGCAGCTGGGGACTGCAAGAGACCCAGTACTTC.

V is TRBV29-1 and J is TRBJ1-1; a possible D gene is TRBD1 (6 bases). The CDR3 spans 14 residues. The germline gives CDR1 SQVTM, CDR2 ANQGSEA. Trimming took 6 bases from V and 1 from J, leaving 15 bases between them. The CDR3 DNA reads TGCAGCGTGGGGGGGGCCCTGGGGAACACTGAAGCTTTCTTT. This translates into CSVGGALGNTEAFF.

V and J are TRBV5-8 and TRBJ1-4, with D perhaps matching TRBD1 (5 bases). Germline assignment: CDR1 SGHTS and CDR2 YDEGEE. V was trimmed by 1 base and J by 5 bases, leaving 9 bases between them. The CDR3 has 14 residues. The CDR3, as DNA: TGTGCCAGCAGCTTGACAGGCCCAAATGAAAAACTGTTTTTT. This sequence encodes CASSLTGPNEKLFF. The whole variable domain, remainder taken from reference TRBV5-8 and TRBJ1-4, is EAGVTQSPTHLIKTRGQQATLRCSPISGHTSVYWYQQALGLGLQFLLWYDEGEERNRGNFPPRFSGRQFPNYSSELNVNALELEDSALYLCASSLTGPNEKLFFGSGTQLSVL.

The chain has TRBV6-1 and TRBJ2-7; tentatively, D is TRBD1 (7 bases). This CDR3 is built from 15 residues. Between the trimmed V and J ends, which lost 4 bases and 0 bases, there was a span of 13 bases. The germline CDR1 and CDR2 sequences are MNHNS and SASEGT. The CDR3 here is CASSGQGGLSYEQYF. In nucleotides, the CDR3 is TGTGCCAGCAGTGGGCAGGGGGGCCTCTCCTACGAGCAGTACTTC.

The V gene is TRBV5-5, the J gene TRBJ1-6; D is possibly TRBD1 (6 bases). The CDR3 has 15 residues. V lost 0 bases to trimming and J lost 9 bases, with 13 bases between them. The germline CDR1 and CDR2 sequences are SGHKS and YYEKEE (reference sequence). CDR3 in DNA: TGTGCCAGCAGCTTGGCACAGGGTTTGGGTTCACCCCTCCACTTT. It is translated as CASSLAQGLGSPLHF. Looking up the rest from reference TRBV5-5 and TRBJ1-6 gives the full variable domain: DAGVTQSPTHLIKTRGQQVTLRCSPISGHKSVSWYQQVLGQGPQFIFQYYEKEERGRGNFPDRFSARQFPNYSSELNVNALLLGDSALYLCASSLAQGLGSPLHFGNGTRLTVT.

The chain is built from TRBV7-9 and TRBJ2-7, with D possibly matching TRBD1 (5 bases). Looked up from germline, CDR1 is SEHNR and CDR2 is FQNEAQ (reference sequence). Trimming shortened V by 4 bases and J by 7 bases, and 14 bases separated the two germline ends. The CDR3 extends over 13 amino acids. This CDR3 is CASSSWGRVEQYF. The CDR3 bases are TGTGCCAGCAGCTCATGGGGCCGAGTGGAGCAGTACTTC. The variable domain in full, with the rest retrieved from reference TRBV7-9 and TRBJ2-7, is DTGVSQNPRHKITKRGQNVTFRCDPISEHNRLYWYRQTLGQGPEFLTYFQNEAQLEKSRLLSDRFSAERPKGSFSTLEIQRTEQGDSAMYLCASSSWGRVEQYFGPGTRLTVT.

This clone was found once. This sequence joins TRBV6-5 and TRBJ2-7; TRBD1 might be the D (5 bases). The CDR3 has 15 amino acids. Between the trimmed V and J ends, which lost 6 bases and 0 bases, there was a span of 15 bases. Germline assignment: CDR1 MNHEY and CDR2 SVGAGI. Here the CDR3 reads CASRTQGSSSYEQYF. Here the CDR3 DNA reads TGTGCCAGCAGAACGCAGGGATCGAGCTCCTACGAGCAGTACTTC.

The V and J genes are TRBV11-2 and TRBJ1-2; no clear D gene. Trimming stripped 1 base from V and 1 base from J, with 22 bases between. This CDR3 comprises 19 residues. CDR1 is SGHAT, CDR2 FQNNGV, per germline. Here the CDR3 DNA reads TGTGCCAGCAGCTTAGCGCGTTGGGTCAGGCTACCTTTTAACTATGGCTACACCTTC. Amino acids: CASSLARWVRLPFNYGYTF.

CDR3 sequence reads: CASSSGSDNEQFF. The CDR3, as DNA: TGTGCCAGCAGTTCAGGGTCCGACAATGAGCAGTTCTTC. This sequence joins TRBV7-9 and TRBJ2-1, with D possibly TRBD1 on 5 matching bases. Trimming removed 6 bases from V and 5 bases from J, with 11 bases in between. The CDR3 is made up of 13 amino acids. Per the germline V gene, CDR1 is SEHNR and CDR2 is FQNEAQ (reference sequence).

This chain joins TRBV6-6 and TRBJ1-2; 11 nucleotides match TRBD1. The V segment lost 5 bases and the J segment 5 bases; nucleotides outside the gene matches: 7. Germline CDR1 is MNHNY and CDR2 is SVGAGI (reference sequence). This CDR3 has 15 amino acids. The CDR3 DNA follows: TGTGCCAGCAGTAGTACCGGGACAGGGGGGTATGGCTACACCTTC. Translation gives CASSSTGTGGYGYTF.

The gene calls are TRBV29-1 and TRBJ2-7; 13 bases match TRBD2. V was pared by 1 base and J by 6 bases, with 9 bases of the junction left unmatched. CDR1 is SQVTM, CDR2 ANQGSEA, per germline. The CDR3 totals 16 residues. In DNA, the CDR3 is TGCAGCGTTGAAGTTAGGACTAGCGGGAGTTCTTGCGAGCAGTACTTC. As protein: CSVEVRTSGSSCEQYF.

This sequence joins TRBV7-2 and TRBJ2-7; 7 bases fit TRBD1. The CDR3 has 17 amino acids. CDR1 and CDR2 from the germline V gene are SGHTA and FQGNSA. The J segment lost 0 bases and the V segment lost 1 base, leaving 9 bases of the junction unmatched. In DNA, the CDR3 is TGTGCCAGCAGCTTAGGGAGTGGGGACAGCTACTCCTACGAGCAGTACTTC. Protein: CASSLGSGDSYSYEQYF.

This sequence joins TRBV5-1 and TRBJ1-1; the D gene is possibly TRBD1 (5 bases). CDR1 is SGHRS, CDR2 YFSETQ, per germline. This CDR3 spans 13 amino acids. Trimming stripped 4 bases from V and 10 bases from J, with 17 bases between. CDR3 nucleotide sequence: TGCGCCAGCAGCAATTCCCCCGGGGGATTAGCTTTCTTT. Translating it yields CASSNSPGGLAFF.

The chain joins TRBV11-2 to TRBJ1-4, with 7 bases that match TRBD1. V lost 3 bases and J lost 4; bases outside the gene matches: 8. Germline values: CDR1 SGHAT, CDR2 FQNNGV. The CDR3 has 16 amino acids. CDR3: CASSFQTGAINEKLFF. The CDR3 DNA is TGTGCCAGCAGCTTTCAAACAGGGGCGATTAATGAAAAACTGTTTTTT.

The V call is TRBV11-2, the J call TRBJ2-5; TRBD2 is a possible D gene (5 bases). The J call is uncertain, as TRBJ2-7 better fits the DNA end. CDR3 length equals 16 residues. Germline V gives CDR1 SGHAT, CDR2 FQNNGV. CDR3 amino acids: CASSLERVGRGYEQYF. DNA of the CDR3: TGTGCCAGCAGCTTAGAAAGGGTGGGTAGAGGGTACGAGCAGTACTTC.